This TCR beta chain appears in the sequencing data of a study of Graves' ophthalmopathy and Graves' hyperthyroidism. Amplified material comprised TCR beta CDR3 regions derived from RNA transcripts. First-round RT-PCR with HTBI primers preceded a second-round multiplex PCR. TCRdb reanalysed the multiplex PCR reads using MiXCR and keeps one entry per CDR3 protein. The sample yields 200,000 to 250,000 distinct CDR3 sequences, roughly 21% seen once. This clonotype was recorded at least ten times. Germline CDR1 is DFQATT and CDR2 is SNEGSKA (reference sequence). V lost 3 bases to trimming and J lost 8 bases; unmatched junction nucleotides: 9. The CDR3 sequence is 13 residues long.

Sequenced sample: peripheral blood. The V gene is TRBV20-1, the J gene TRBJ2-5; 7 nucleotides agree with TRBD2. The receptor was isolated from a woman in her forties or fifties with Graves' ophthalmopathy. The CDR3 nucleotides are TGCAGTGCTAGCAGGACTAGTCTAGGCACCCAGTACTTC. Translated: CSASRTSLGTQYF.